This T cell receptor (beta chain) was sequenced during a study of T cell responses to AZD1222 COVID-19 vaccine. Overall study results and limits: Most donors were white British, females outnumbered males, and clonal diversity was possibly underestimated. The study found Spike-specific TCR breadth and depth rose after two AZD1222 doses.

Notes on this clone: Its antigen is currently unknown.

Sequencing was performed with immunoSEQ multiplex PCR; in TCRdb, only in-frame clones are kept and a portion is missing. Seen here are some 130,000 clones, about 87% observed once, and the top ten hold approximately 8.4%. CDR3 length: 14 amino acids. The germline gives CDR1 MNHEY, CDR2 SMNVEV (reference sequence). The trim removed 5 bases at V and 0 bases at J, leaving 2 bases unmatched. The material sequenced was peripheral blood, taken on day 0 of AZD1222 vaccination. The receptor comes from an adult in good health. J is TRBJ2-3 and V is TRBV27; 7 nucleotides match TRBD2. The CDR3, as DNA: TGTGCCAGCAGTCCGGGACTAAGCACAGATACGCAGTATTTT. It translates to CASSPGLSTDTQYF.